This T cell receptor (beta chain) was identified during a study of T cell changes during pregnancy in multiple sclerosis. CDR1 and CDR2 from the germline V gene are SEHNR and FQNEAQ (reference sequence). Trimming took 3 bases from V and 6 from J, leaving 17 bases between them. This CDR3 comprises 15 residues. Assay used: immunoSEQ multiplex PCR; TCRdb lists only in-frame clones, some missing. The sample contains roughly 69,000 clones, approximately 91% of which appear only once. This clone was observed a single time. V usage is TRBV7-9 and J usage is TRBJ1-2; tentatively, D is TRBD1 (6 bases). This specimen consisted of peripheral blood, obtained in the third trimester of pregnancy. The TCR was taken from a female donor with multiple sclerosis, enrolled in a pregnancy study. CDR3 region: CASSFQAGTFDGYTF. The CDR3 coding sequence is TGTGCCAGCAGCTTTCAAGCCGGGACATTCGATGGCTACACCTTC.